Listed below are T cell receptor beta chains from one sample, sequenced in a study of control samples from healthy donors and cancer patients. Here immunoSEQ multiplex PCR was the method, and the copy in TCRdb shows in-frame clones only, minus some. The table lists roughly 55,000 clones, roughly 90% of them singletons, with 1.5% to 2% in the top ten. The specimen sequenced was PBMCs. The receptors derive from a man aged 35 to 55 with colorectal cancer. Each CDR3 is given with its conserved first and last residue. The order of the fields is V gene, CDR3 protein.

TRBV5-1 | CASSLGTGSDTQYF
TRBV2 | CASEGRGGEKLFF
TRBV29-1 | CSARIGNQPQHF
TRBV3-1/TRBV3-2 | CASSRDYRGGTQYF
TRBV21-1 | CASIWTPEGNTEAFF
TRBV19 | CASTSARGQSHYGYTF
TRBV24-1 | CATSDFRGQQSNRGTQYF
TRBV6-2/TRBV6-3 | CASSYPLGTGGTEAFF
TRBV18 | CASSPQGQNTIYF
TRBV5-5 | CASSLGLETGGLGEQFF
TRBV7-3 | CASRMDQNTGELFF
TRBV2 | CASSEWGEAYEQYF
TRBV6-5 | CASTSYLVPSYGYTF
TRBV6-5 | CASSQKKGSGNTIYF
TRBV27 | CASRTEGARVLRGFSTDTQYF
TRBV2 | CASSSDSGYTF
TRBV6-5 | CASSSSGGGNEQFF
TRBV15 | CATSRDWTGSNQPQHF
TRBV27 | CASSLGQGANEQYF
TRBV6-5 | CASSLGGQGKREQYF
TRBV18 | CASSPGSATSYGYTF
TRBV6-2/TRBV6-3 | CASSRTSGSPRYEQYF
TRBV9 | CASSPRDRMNTEAFF
TRBV7-2 | CASSGRRGNEQFF
TRBV19 | CASSTQGNYGYTF
TRBV6-2/TRBV6-3 | CASSPGQFRLQYF
TRBV7-9 | CASSLGLGQASRAFF
TRBV6-5 | CASSWTGDSNQPQHF